Shown below are 14 T cell receptor beta chains from a single sample sequenced in a study of blood T cell repertoires in COVID-19. Generated by immunoSEQ multiplex PCR, the TCRdb table keeps only in-frame clones and is missing some. This table has over 40,000 clones, approximately 82% appearing once. Sequences were obtained from peripheral blood. The origin of the receptors is a human donor in a cohort sampled during active COVID-19.

The chain couples TRBV5-1 to TRBJ2-5; 8 positions agree with TRBD1. This CDR3 region has 15 residues. Germline CDR1 and CDR2: SGHRS and YFSETQ. Unmatched junction bases numbered 5, after V lost 2 bases and J lost 2 bases. This chain's CDR3 is CASSFTDRGQETQYF. The CDR3 bases are TGCGCCAGCAGCTTCACAGACAGGGGACAAGAGACCCAGTACTTC.

The V and J genes are TRBV5-5 and TRBJ1-2; no definite D call. Germline V CDR1 and CDR2: SGHKS, YYEKEE (reference sequence). Trimming cost V 1 base and J 6 bases, with 13 bases left between them. The CDR3 totals 14 residues. As DNA, the CDR3 is TGTGCCAGCAGCTTGCAGCCGACCCGGGATGGCTACACCTTC. This sequence encodes CASSLQPTRDGYTF.

The table lists this clone with many counts. The CDR3, as DNA: TGTGCCAGCAGCCAAGGCATTAGCGGTTACTCCTACGAGCAGTACTTC. Translated, it gives CASSQGISGYSYEQYF. J is TRBJ2-7 and V is TRBV3-1 (or the pseudogene TRBV3-2); a weak D match, TRBD2 (6 bases). Deletions cut 1 base from V and 0 bases from J, with 13 bases between. The CDR3 covers 16 residues. Germline CDR1 reads LGHDT; CDR2 reads YNNKEL (reference sequence).

V is TRBV6-5 and J is TRBJ1-5; no clear D gene. V lost 3 bases to trimming and J lost 0 bases, with 9 bases between them. The CDR3 spans 15 residues. Per the germline V gene, CDR1 is MNHEY and CDR2 is SVGAGI. The CDR3: CASSYSSRSNQPQHF. The CDR3 DNA is TGTGCCAGCAGTTATAGCAGTCGTAGCAATCAGCCCCAGCATTTT.

This rearrangement joins TRBV7-9 to TRBJ1-4; no clear D gene. Germline V lookup: CDR1 SEHNR, CDR2 FQNEAQ (reference sequence). The CDR3 consists of 13 residues. Trimming removed 1 base at V and 4 bases at J, with 4 bases between. The CDR3 reads CASSLGYNEKLFF. The CDR3 DNA reads TGTGCCAGCAGCTTAGGCTATAATGAAAAACTGTTTTTT.

The chain combines TRBV19 with TRBJ1-2; a weak D match, TRBD1 (6 bases). The germline gives CDR1 LNHDA, CDR2 SQIVND (reference sequence). V was pared by 5 bases and J by 2 bases, with 18 bases between. The CDR3 has 16 amino acids. The CDR3 region is CASSSSWTAYNYGYTF. In DNA, the CDR3 is TGTGCCAGTAGTTCATCTTGGACAGCGTACAACTATGGCTACACCTTC.

This chain links TRBV5-6 with TRBJ2-7; a weak D match, TRBD2 (5 bases). The V end was cut by 4 bases, the J end by 5 bases, with 16 bases between. Germline CDR1 SGHDT, CDR2 YYEEEE. CDR3 length: 14 amino acids. For the CDR3, the DNA is TGTGCCAGCAGCCCCCTGATAGGGCGGGACGAGCAGTACTTC. This sequence encodes CASSPLIGRDEQYF.

This clone was recorded only once. The chain employs TRBV7-8 and TRBJ1-1, with D possibly matching TRBD1 (5 bases). The CDR3 runs to 14 residues. From germline, CDR1 is SGHVS and CDR2 FQNEAQ. Trimming took 2 bases from V and 4 from J, leaving 11 bases between them. In nucleotides, the CDR3 is TGTGCCAGCAGCTTACAGGGTCAGGGCACTGAAGCTTTCTTT. Residues: CASSLQGQGTEAFF.

There are a few counts of this clone. V gene TRBV19 combines with J gene TRBJ1-1, with a tentative D call TRBD1 (6 bases). Germline loops: CDR1 LNHDA, CDR2 SQIVND (reference sequence). This CDR3 has 13 amino acids. Trimming left V 8 bases short and J 2 bases short, with 12 bases between. The CDR3 sequence: CASSGTHNTEAFF. The CDR3, as DNA: TGTGCCAGTTCCGGGACACACAACACTGAAGCTTTCTTT.

This chain connects TRBV4-1 to TRBJ1-4; D ambiguous. Per the germline V gene, CDR1 is MGHRA and CDR2 is YSYEKL. The CDR3 contains 17 residues. V gave up 0 bases and J gave up 7 bases, with 18 bases separating them. The CDR3 DNA reads as TGCGCCAGCAGCCAAGATTTCGGCTGGAGCAAGCCTGAAAAACTGTTTTTT. It encodes CASSQDFGWSKPEKLFF.

This sequence joins TRBV5-1 and TRBJ2-5; a possible D gene is TRBD1 (6 bases). CDR1 is SGHRS and CDR2 is YFSETQ in the germline V gene. The CDR3 sequence is 14 residues long. V lost 5 bases and J 1 base, leaving 12 bases between the germline ends. The CDR3 is CASSSGTLQETQYF. CDR3 nucleotides: TGCGCCAGCAGTTCCGGGACACTCCAAGAGACCCAGTACTTC.

This sequence joins TRBV7-2 and TRBJ2-1; 10 nucleotides line up with TRBD2. Germline CDR1 SGHTA, CDR2 FQGNSA. Germline trimming cut 3 bases from V and 3 bases from J; bases unmatched to any gene: 2. This CDR3 has 15 amino acids. The CDR3 sequence is CASSFRTSGYNEQFF. CDR3 in DNA: TGTGCCAGCAGCTTTAGGACTAGCGGCTACAATGAGCAGTTCTTC.

V and J are TRBV12-3 or TRBV12-4 and TRBJ1-5; no clear D. The V end was cut by 7 bases, the J end by 4 bases, with 8 bases between. The CDR3 has 12 amino acids. CDR3 region: CASTEGNQPQHF. The CDR3 DNA is TGTGCCAGCACTGAGGGAAATCAGCCCCAGCATTTT.

The chain joins TRBV7-2 to TRBJ2-7; possible D gene TRBD1, 7 bases. Germline assignment: CDR1 SGHTA and CDR2 FQGNSA. The germline V and J ends were trimmed by 5 bases and 0 bases, with 11 bases remaining between them. This CDR3 spans 14 amino acids. The chain's CDR3 is CASSPGGGSYEQYF. CDR3 coding DNA: TGTGCCAGCAGCCCAGGGGGAGGCTCCTACGAGCAGTACTTC. The whole variable domain, remainder taken from reference TRBV7-2 and TRBJ2-7, is GAGVSQSPSNKVTEKGKDVELRCDPISGHTALYWYRQSLGQGLEFLIYFQGNSAPDKSGLPSDRFSAERTGGSVSTLTIQRTQQEDSAVYLCASSPGGGSYEQYFGPGTRLTVT.